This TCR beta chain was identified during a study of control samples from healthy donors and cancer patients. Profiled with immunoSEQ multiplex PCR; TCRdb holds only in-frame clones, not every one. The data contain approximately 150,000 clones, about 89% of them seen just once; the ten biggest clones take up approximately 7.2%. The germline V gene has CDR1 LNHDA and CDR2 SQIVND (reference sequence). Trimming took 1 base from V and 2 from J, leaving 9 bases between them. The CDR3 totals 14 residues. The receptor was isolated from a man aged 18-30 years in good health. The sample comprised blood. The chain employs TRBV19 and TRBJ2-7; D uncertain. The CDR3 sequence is CASSIGSGPYEQYF. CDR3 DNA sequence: TGTGCCAGTAGTATAGGGTCCGGGCCCTACGAGCAGTACTTC.